These 28 T cell receptor beta chains were sequenced from one sample in a study of blood T cell repertoires in COVID-19. Sequencing used immunoSEQ multiplex PCR; TCRdb keeps in-frame clones, though not all of them. Among more than 400,000 clones, over 75% were seen once, and the ten largest hold 3% to 3.5%. The sample was peripheral blood. The receptor set was obtained from a human donor in a cohort sampled during active COVID-19.

V gene TRBV7-9 combines with J gene TRBJ2-2, with D uncertain. The CDR3 runs to 12 residues. The germline V gene encodes CDR1 SEHNR and CDR2 FQNEAQ (reference sequence). The germline V and J ends were trimmed by 5 bases and 6 bases, with 7 bases remaining between them. CDR3 sequence reads: CASSRGAGELFF. The CDR3 DNA reads as TGTGCCAGCAGCAGAGGCGCCGGGGAGCTGTTTTTT.

The rearrangement links TRBV28 to TRBJ1-3, with D uncertain. Between the trimmed V and J ends, which lost 6 bases and 1 base, there was a span of 16 bases. CDR3 length equals 16 residues. CDR1 and CDR2 from the germline V gene are MDHEN and SYDVKM. The CDR3 DNA is TGTGCCAGCAGCTCTGGGGAGAGGTGGTCTGGAAACACCATATATTTT. Translation: CASSSGERWSGNTIYF. The entire variable domain, with the rest obtained from reference TRBV28 and TRBJ1-3, is as follows: DVKVTQSSRYLVKRTGEKVFLECVQDMDHENMFWYRQDPGLGLRLIYFSYDVKMKEKGDIPEGYSVSREKKERFSLILESASTNQTSMYLCASSSGERWSGNTIYFGEGSWLTVV.

This sequence joins TRBV7-9 and TRBJ2-3, with a tentative D call TRBD2 (5 bases). V lost 7 bases and J lost 0, with 8 bases in between. CDR1 and CDR2 from the germline V gene are SEHNR and FQNEAQ (reference sequence). The CDR3 loop spans 13 amino acids. The chain's CDR3 is CASNQRSTDTQYF. Written as DNA, the CDR3 is TGTGCCAGCAACCAGCGGAGCACAGATACGCAGTATTTT.

The chain recombines TRBV4-1 with TRBJ1-2, with a tentative D call TRBD1 (5 bases). The CDR3 is 14 amino acids. Per germline, CDR1 MGHRA and CDR2 YSYEKL. Between the trimmed V and J ends, which lost 0 bases and 4 bases, there was a span of 9 bases. CDR3 residues: CASSQDATGYGYTF. The CDR3 bases are TGCGCCAGCAGCCAAGACGCTACAGGCTATGGCTACACCTTC.

The CDR3 protein is CAINDRGPGNTIYF. As DNA, the CDR3 is TGTGCCATTAACGACAGGGGGCCTGGAAACACCATATATTTT. The chain recombines TRBV10-3 with TRBJ1-3; the match to TRBD1 covers 10 bases. The length of the CDR3 is 14 residues. Germline lookup yields CDR1 ENHRY and CDR2 SYGVKD. V gave up 9 bases and J gave up 2 bases; unmatched junction bases: 4.

This chain joins TRBV2 and TRBJ1-1; 7 bases line up with TRBD1. Germline-derived CDR1 and CDR2 are SNHLY and FYNNEI. V gave up 10 bases and J gave up 8 bases; unmatched junction bases: 16. The CDR3 length is 14 residues. CDR3 region: CATVGGRGPTEAFF. In DNA, the CDR3 is TGTGCCACGGTAGGGGGCAGGGGCCCCACGGAAGCTTTCTTT. Drawing the rest from reference TRBV2 and TRBJ1-1, the complete variable domain is EPEVTQTPSHQVTQMGQEVILRCVPISNHLYFYWYRQILGQKVEFLVSFYNNEISEKSEIFDDQFSVERPDGSNFTLKIRSTKLEDSAMYFCATVGGRGPTEAFFGQGTRLTVV.

This chain links TRBV25-1 with TRBJ1-5, with D unresolved. Germline CDR1 reads MGHDK; CDR2 reads SYGVNS. This CDR3 region has 12 residues. V gave up 2 bases and J gave up 4 bases, with 3 bases separating them. For the CDR3, the DNA is TGTGCCAGCAGTGAACCGAATCAGCCCCAGCATTTT. Translating gives CASSEPNQPQHF.

The gene calls are TRBV5-8 and TRBJ1-3; TRBD1 might be the D (6 bases). The V end was cut by 5 bases, the J end by 2 bases, with 17 bases between. In germline, CDR1 is SGHTS, CDR2 YDEGEE. The CDR3 loop spans 16 amino acids. CDR3 sequence reads: CASRDGQRNTGNTIYF. In DNA form, the CDR3 reads TGTGCCAGCAGGGATGGACAGCGAAACACTGGAAACACCATATATTTT.

The chain is built from TRBV5-4 and TRBJ2-7; D remains ambiguous. The length of the CDR3 is 13 residues. The V and J ends lost 1 base and 5 bases respectively, with 10 bases between them. CDR1 and CDR2 (germline): SGHNT, YYREEE (reference sequence). The CDR3 bases are TGTGCCAGCAGCTTGTGGCAGTCCAACGAGCAGTACTTC. Amino acid sequence: CASSLWQSNEQYF.

With respect to this clone: Within the sample, other DNA sequences also encode this same CDR3. V and J are TRBV12-3 or TRBV12-4 and TRBJ1-1; 11 bases map to TRBD1. With 5 bases clipped from V and 10 bases from J, the junction kept 6 bases outside the gene matches. CDR3 size: 13 residues. CDR3 protein: CASSLGQGASAFF. For the CDR3, the DNA is TGTGCCAGCAGTCTAGGACAGGGGGCATCAGCTTTCTTT.

The J gene is TRBJ2-7, the V gene TRBV28; 12 nucleotides match TRBD1. The CDR3 extends over 16 amino acids. CDR1 is MDHEN and CDR2 is SYDVKM in the germline V gene. V gave up 3 bases and J gave up 7 bases; unmatched junction bases: 10. The CDR3 loop reads CASSLLPGQGAEEQYF. CDR3 nucleotides: TGTGCCAGCAGTTTGTTGCCGGGACAGGGGGCAGAAGAGCAGTACTTC.

The V call is TRBV7-2, the J call TRBJ2-7; unclear D gene. This CDR3 spans 13 amino acids. The V and J ends lost 5 bases and 0 bases respectively, with 8 bases between them. Germline CDR1 SGHTA, CDR2 FQGNSA. The DNA of the CDR3 is TGTGCCAGCAGCACGACATCCTCCTACGAGCAGTACTTC. Protein product: CASSTTSSYEQYF.

The chain carries TRBV6-5 and TRBJ1-2, with D unresolved. The CDR3 extends over 15 amino acids. V was shortened by 0 bases and J by 4 bases, with 12 bases between the two germline ends. CDR1 is MNHEY, CDR2 SVGAGI, per germline. The CDR3 region has the DNA TGTGCCAGCAGTTACTCGCCCGGAGAATTCTATGGCTACACCTTC. This translates into CASSYSPGEFYGYTF.

This chain uses TRBV11-2 with TRBJ1-2; D gene unclear. There are 17 residues in the CDR3. The V gene lost 4 bases and the J gene lost 5 bases, with 23 bases spanning the gap. Germline V gives CDR1 SGHAT, CDR2 FQNNGV. The CDR3 protein is CASSWSRDAPSLYGYTF. In DNA form, the CDR3 reads TGTGCCAGCAGCTGGAGCCGGGATGCCCCTAGCTTATATGGCTACACCTTC. Complete variable domain (other parts from reference TRBV11-2 and TRBJ1-2): EAGVAQSPRYKIIEKRQSVAFWCNPISGHATLYWYQQILGQGPKLLIQFQNNGVVDDSQLPKDRFSAERLKGVDSTLKIQPAKLEDSAVYLCASSWSRDAPSLYGYTFGSGTRLTVV.

The chain links TRBV7-8 to TRBJ2-7; 8 bases map to TRBD2. This CDR3 is 15 amino acids long. J was trimmed by 2 bases and V by 3 bases; bases with no gene match: 6. CDR1 and CDR2 (germline): SGHVS, FQNEAQ. The CDR3 DNA sequence: TGTGCCAGCAGCTTGGGTACTAGCGGACCCTACGAGCAGTACTTC. Its protein product is CASSLGTSGPYEQYF.

This clone was observed a handful of times. CDR3 DNA: TGTGCCAGCAGTTTATTGGGACTAGTCGGCGAGCAGTACTTC. Encoded protein: CASSLLGLVGEQYF. The chain joins TRBV27 to TRBJ2-7; 8 bases map to TRBD2. The length of the CDR3 is 14 residues. Germline assignment: CDR1 MNHEY and CDR2 SMNVEV (reference sequence). V lost 1 base and J lost 6; bases outside the gene matches: 5.

V is TRBV28 and J is TRBJ2-5; 9 nucleotides agree with TRBD1. The CDR3 totals 15 residues. V lost 4 bases, J lost 4 bases, and 7 bases stayed unmatched. Germline CDR1 is MDHEN and CDR2 is SYDVKM. In DNA, the CDR3 is TGTGCCAGCAGTTCTCAAACAGGGGGCATAGAGACCCAGTACTTC. Translating gives CASSSQTGGIETQYF. Variable domain in full (rest from reference TRBV28 and TRBJ2-5): DVKVTQSSRYLVKRTGEKVFLECVQDMDHENMFWYRQDPGLGLRLIYFSYDVKMKEKGDIPEGYSVSREKKERFSLILESASTNQTSMYLCASSSQTGGIETQYFGPGTRLLVL.

The V gene is TRBV6-5, the J gene TRBJ2-2; D possibly corresponds to TRBD1 (6 bases). This CDR3 region has 15 residues. CDR1 is MNHEY and CDR2 is SVGAGI in the germline V gene. V dropped 6 bases and J dropped 4 bases, with 15 bases sitting between them. Here the CDR3 reads CASRQDSSFTGELFF. The CDR3 DNA reads TGTGCCAGCAGACAGGACAGCTCTTTCACCGGGGAGCTGTTTTTT.

This clone was counted only a few times. The chain uses TRBV5-1 and TRBJ1-5, with D unclear. The CDR3 is 14 residues long. Looked up from germline, CDR1 is SGHRS and CDR2 is YFSETQ. The germline V and J ends were trimmed by 0 bases and 2 bases, with 6 bases remaining between them. The CDR3 bases are TGCGCCAGCAGCTTGGACGGGGGCAATCAGCCCCAGCATTTT. Translating gives CASSLDGGNQPQHF.

This chain links TRBV7-8 with TRBJ1-5; D perhaps matches TRBD1 (5 bases). V was shortened by 3 bases and J by 6 bases, with 12 bases between the two germline ends. The CDR3 is made up of 14 amino acids. Germline lookup yields CDR1 SGHVS and CDR2 FQNEAQ. In DNA form, the CDR3 reads TGTGCCAGCAGCTTTGGGGCAGGGTTTCAGCCCCAGCATTTT. Its protein product is CASSFGAGFQPQHF.

This clone was observed a single time. This rearrangement joins TRBV5-8 to TRBJ1-2; D not certain. The CDR3 covers 16 residues. CDR1 is SGHTS, CDR2 YDEGEE, per germline. Deletions cut 5 bases from V and 7 bases from J, with 24 bases between. The CDR3 is CASRIRASANSGGYTF. CDR3 nucleotides: TGTGCCAGCAGAATTCGTGCCAGCGCGAATTCGGGTGGCTACACCTTC.

The chain has TRBV7-3 and TRBJ1-1; D unresolved. V was pared by 9 bases and J by 4 bases, with 15 bases between. CDR1 and CDR2 (germline): SGHTA, FQGTGA. The CDR3 loop spans 13 amino acids. CDR3 sequence reads: CASLRQAGTEAFF. In DNA form, the CDR3 reads TGTGCCAGTCTCCGGCAGGCGGGCACTGAAGCTTTCTTT.

The chain uses TRBV30 and TRBJ1-3; 7 bases align to TRBD1. The CDR3 has 14 amino acids. V lost 5 bases to trimming and J lost 2 bases; unmatched junction nucleotides: 6. Germline lookup yields CDR1 GTSNPN and CDR2 SVGIG (reference sequence). CDR3: CAWATGDPGNTIYF. CDR3 nucleotide sequence: TGTGCCTGGGCAACAGGGGATCCTGGAAACACCATATATTTT.

This chain connects TRBV7-2 to TRBJ2-7; perhaps TRBD1 as D (6 bases). Germline assignment: CDR1 SGHTA and CDR2 FQGNSA. The CDR3 covers 15 residues. V was trimmed by 1 base and J by 0 bases, leaving 10 bases between them. In nucleotides, the CDR3 is TGTGCCAGCAGCTTAGAGGGGGTTAGCTCCTACGAGCAGTACTTC. This codes for CASSLEGVSSYEQYF. Full variable domain (rest looked up from reference TRBV7-2 and TRBJ2-7): GAGVSQSPSNKVTEKGKDVELRCDPISGHTALYWYRQSLGQGLEFLIYFQGNSAPDKSGLPSDRFSAERTGGSVSTLTIQRTQQEDSAVYLCASSLEGVSSYEQYFGPGTRLTVT.

The chain couples TRBV5-1 to TRBJ2-1, with 9 bases matching TRBD1. V dropped 0 bases and J dropped 8; count of bases not matched to a gene: 9. Germline V gene sequence: CDR1 SGHRS, CDR2 YFSETQ. The CDR3 loop spans 16 amino acids. The CDR3 coding sequence is TGCGCCAGCAGCTTGGGTGACAGGGGGTCGTATGATGAGCAGTTCTTC. Encoded protein: CASSLGDRGSYDEQFF. Together with reference TRBV5-1 and TRBJ2-1, the CDR3 gives the full variable domain: KAGVTQTPRYLIKTRGQQVTLSCSPISGHRSVSWYQQTPGQGLQFLFEYFSETQRNKGNFPGRFSGRQFSNSRSEMNVSTLELGDSALYLCASSLGDRGSYDEQFFGPGTRLTVL.

DNA for the CDR3: TGTGCCAGCAGCTTAGGACAGGGGGCGAGCCAGCCCCAGCATTTT. Encoded protein: CASSLGQGASQPQHF. J is TRBJ1-5 and V is TRBV7-9; 10 positions match TRBD1. Germline CDR1 reads SEHNR; CDR2 reads FQNEAQ (reference sequence). This CDR3 contains 15 residues. V shed 1 base, J shed 7 bases, and the junction held 4 bases outside the gene matches.

This sequence joins TRBV5-1 and TRBJ2-7; 7 nucleotides line up with TRBD2. In germline, CDR1 is SGHRS, CDR2 YFSETQ. CDR3 length equals 16 residues. V lost 0 bases to trimming and J lost 5 bases; unmatched junction nucleotides: 11. The CDR3 protein is CASSLATSAGDDEQYF. In nucleotides, the CDR3 is TGCGCCAGCAGCTTGGCTACTAGCGCCGGCGACGACGAGCAGTACTTC.

J is TRBJ2-2 and V is TRBV5-4, with a tentative D call TRBD1 (6 bases). Germline V gives CDR1 SGHNT, CDR2 YYREEE (reference sequence). The CDR3 runs to 17 residues. V was shortened by 5 bases and J by 3 bases, with 20 bases between the two germline ends. CDR3 DNA sequence: TGTGCCAGCAGTCGGGCTCCGGGACACTATTACACCGGGGAGCTGTTTTTT. It encodes CASSRAPGHYYTGELFF.